Below, one TCR beta chain is given with its context. Its specificity is not known. One junction end disagrees with the germline gene, perhaps due to a read error. Attached unique molecular identifiers marked individual cDNA molecules. MiXCR, applied by TCRdb to the 5' RACE reads, yields one record per CDR3 protein. The table lists roughly 99,000 distinct CDR3 sequences, roughly 12% of them singletons, with 4.4% in the top ten. This specimen belongs to a study of early T cells in non-severe SARS-CoV-2 infection. Study-wide context: Sequencing of unsorted whole blood was done on bulk RNA, leaving chains unpaired. General study points: Matching with VDJdb favored anti-spike CD8 responses (missing private and CD4 specificities).

The CDR3 loop spans 15 amino acids. The germline V gene encodes CDR1 SGHVS and CDR2 FNYEAQ. The sequences come from whole blood, collected at baseline. This sequence joins TRBV7-6 and TRBJ1-5; tentative D call: TRBD1 (6 bases). The source is an adult who was a healthcare worker with PCR-confirmed SARS-CoV-2 infection or an uninfected control (not recorded which). The CDR3 loop is CASSLAGFGGQPQSF. CDR3 DNA: TGTGCCAGCAGCTTAGCAGGGTTTGGGGGGCAGCCCCAGTCTTTT.